This T cell receptor (beta chain) comes out of a study of T-cell reconstitution after alpha-beta-depleted transplantation in children. Germline CDR1 is MGHRA and CDR2 is YSYEKL. Trimming at V came to 2 bases and at J to 7 bases, leaving 10 bases not matched to a gene. This CDR3 region has 16 residues. A TCRbeta library incorporating unique molecular identifiers was prepared. TCRdb reprocessed the PCR reads via MiXCR and lists one record per CDR3 protein. Among a few hundred thousand distinct CDR3 sequences listed, 10% to 13% were seen once. This TCR was recovered from a human donor who donated a stem cell graft to a child with acute lymphoblastic leukemia. The chain joins TRBV4-1 to TRBJ1-1; TRBD1 matches 10 bases. Sequencing was performed on PBMCs from the stem cell graft donor, taken from the stem cell graft. For the CDR3, the DNA is TGCGCCAGCAGCCAAAATTTAGGGACAGGGGACTTTGAAGCTTTCTTT. Translating gives CASSQNLGTGDFEAFF.